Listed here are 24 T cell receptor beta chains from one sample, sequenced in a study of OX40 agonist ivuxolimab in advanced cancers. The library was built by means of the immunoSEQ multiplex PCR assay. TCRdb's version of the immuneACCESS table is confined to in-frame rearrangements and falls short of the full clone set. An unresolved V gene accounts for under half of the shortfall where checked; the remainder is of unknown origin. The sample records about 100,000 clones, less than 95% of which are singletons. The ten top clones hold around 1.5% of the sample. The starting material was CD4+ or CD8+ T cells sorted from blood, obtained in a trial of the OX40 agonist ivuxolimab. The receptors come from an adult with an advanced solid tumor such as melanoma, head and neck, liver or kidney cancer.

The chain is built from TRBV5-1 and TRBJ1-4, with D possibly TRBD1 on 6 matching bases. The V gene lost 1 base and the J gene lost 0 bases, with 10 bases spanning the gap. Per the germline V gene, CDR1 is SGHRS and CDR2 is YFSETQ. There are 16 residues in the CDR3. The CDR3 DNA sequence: TGCGCCAGCAGCTTGCAGGGGCCTGCAACTAATGAAAAACTGTTTTTT. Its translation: CASSLQGPATNEKLFF.

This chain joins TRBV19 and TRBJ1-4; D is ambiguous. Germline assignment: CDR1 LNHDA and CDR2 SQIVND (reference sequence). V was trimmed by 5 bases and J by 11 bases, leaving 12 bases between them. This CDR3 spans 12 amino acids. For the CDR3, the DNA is TGTGCCAGTAGTCCACGGGCAGGCAAACTGTTTTTT. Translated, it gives CASSPRAGKLFF. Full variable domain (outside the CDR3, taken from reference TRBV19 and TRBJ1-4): DGGITQSPKYLFRKEGQNVTLSCEQNLNHDAMYWYRQDPGQGLRLIYYSQIVNDFQKGDIAEGYSVSREKKESFPLTVTSAQKNPTAFYLCASSPRAGKLFFGSGTQLSVL.

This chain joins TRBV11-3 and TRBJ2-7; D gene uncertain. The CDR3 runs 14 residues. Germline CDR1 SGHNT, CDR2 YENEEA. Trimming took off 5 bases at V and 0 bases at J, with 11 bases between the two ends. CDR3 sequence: CASSPIRSSYEQYF. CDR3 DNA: TGTGCCAGCAGCCCCATCAGGAGCTCCTACGAGCAGTACTTC.

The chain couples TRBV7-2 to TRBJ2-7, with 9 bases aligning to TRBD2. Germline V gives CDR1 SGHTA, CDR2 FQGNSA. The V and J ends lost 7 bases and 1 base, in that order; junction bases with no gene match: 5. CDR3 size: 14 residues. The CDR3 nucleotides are TGTGCCAGCAACCTAGCGGGGTCATCCTACGAGCAGTACTTC. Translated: CASNLAGSSYEQYF.

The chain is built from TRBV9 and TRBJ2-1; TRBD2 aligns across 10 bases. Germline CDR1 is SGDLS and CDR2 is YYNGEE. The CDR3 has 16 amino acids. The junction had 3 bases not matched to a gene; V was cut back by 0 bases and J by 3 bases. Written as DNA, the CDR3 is TGTGCCAGCAGCGTAGGGGCTAGCGGGAGCTACAATGAGCAGTTCTTC. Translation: CASSVGASGSYNEQFF.

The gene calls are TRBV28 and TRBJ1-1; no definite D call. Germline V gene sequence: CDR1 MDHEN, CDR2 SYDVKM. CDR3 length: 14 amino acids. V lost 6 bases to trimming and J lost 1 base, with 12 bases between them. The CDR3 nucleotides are TGTGCCAGCAGGCTGACTTCCACGAACACTGAAGCTTTCTTT. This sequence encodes CASRLTSTNTEAFF.

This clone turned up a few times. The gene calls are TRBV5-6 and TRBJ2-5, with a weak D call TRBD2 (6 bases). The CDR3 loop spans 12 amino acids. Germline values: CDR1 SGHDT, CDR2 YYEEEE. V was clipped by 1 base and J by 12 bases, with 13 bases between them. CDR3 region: CASSLSWEREYF. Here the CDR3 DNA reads TGTGCCAGCAGCTTGTCATGGGAGCGGGAGTACTTC.

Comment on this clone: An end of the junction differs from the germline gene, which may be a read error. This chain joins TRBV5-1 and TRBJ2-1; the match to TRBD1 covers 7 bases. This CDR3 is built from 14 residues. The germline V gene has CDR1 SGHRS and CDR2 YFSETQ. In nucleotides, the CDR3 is TGCGCCAGCAATCTTGGGACAGCCGGCAATGGGCAGTTCTTC. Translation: CASNLGTAGNGQFF.

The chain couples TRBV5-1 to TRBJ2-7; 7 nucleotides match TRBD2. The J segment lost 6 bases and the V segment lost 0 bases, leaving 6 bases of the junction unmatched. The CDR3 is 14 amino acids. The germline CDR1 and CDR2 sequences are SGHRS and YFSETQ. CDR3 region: CASSLVTSSPEQYF. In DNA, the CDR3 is TGCGCCAGCAGCTTGGTGACTAGCAGCCCCGAGCAGTACTTC.

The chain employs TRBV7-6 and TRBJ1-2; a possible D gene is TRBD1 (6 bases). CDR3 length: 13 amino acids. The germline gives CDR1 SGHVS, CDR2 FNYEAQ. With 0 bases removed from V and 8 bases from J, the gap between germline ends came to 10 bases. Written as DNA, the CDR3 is TGTGCCAGCAGCTTAGCGGGGGCGCGGGGCTACACCTTC. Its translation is CASSLAGARGYTF.

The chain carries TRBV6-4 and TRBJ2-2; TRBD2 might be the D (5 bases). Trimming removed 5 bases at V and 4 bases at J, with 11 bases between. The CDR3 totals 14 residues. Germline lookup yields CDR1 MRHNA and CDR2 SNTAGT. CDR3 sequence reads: CASSRESGTGELFF. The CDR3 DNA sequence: TGTGCCAGCAGTCGGGAAAGCGGCACCGGGGAGCTGTTTTTT.

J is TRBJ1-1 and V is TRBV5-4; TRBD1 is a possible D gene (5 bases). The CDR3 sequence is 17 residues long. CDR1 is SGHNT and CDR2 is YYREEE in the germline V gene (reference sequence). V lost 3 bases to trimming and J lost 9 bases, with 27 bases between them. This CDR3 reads CASSSVRGGSPLLKAFF. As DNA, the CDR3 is TGTGCCAGCAGCTCAGTCCGGGGGGGGAGCCCCCTCCTGAAAGCTTTCTTT.

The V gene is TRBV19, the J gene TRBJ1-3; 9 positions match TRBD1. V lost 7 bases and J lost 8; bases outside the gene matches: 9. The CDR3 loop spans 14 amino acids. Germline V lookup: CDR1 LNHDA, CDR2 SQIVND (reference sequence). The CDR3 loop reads CASTSPGQGDTIYF. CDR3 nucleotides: TGTGCCAGTACCTCGCCGGGACAGGGAGACACCATATATTTT. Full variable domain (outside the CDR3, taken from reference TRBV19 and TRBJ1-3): DGGITQSPKYLFRKEGQNVTLSCEQNLNHDAMYWYRQDPGQGLRLIYYSQIVNDFQKGDIAEGYSVSREKKESFPLTVTSAQKNPTAFYLCASTSPGQGDTIYFGEGSWLTVV.

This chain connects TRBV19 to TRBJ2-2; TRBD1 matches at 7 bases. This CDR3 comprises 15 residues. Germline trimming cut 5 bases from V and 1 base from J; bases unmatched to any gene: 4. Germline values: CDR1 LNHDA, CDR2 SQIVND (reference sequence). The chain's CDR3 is CASSGRQGNTGELFF. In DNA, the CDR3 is TGTGCCAGTAGTGGACGACAGGGGAACACCGGGGAGCTGTTTTTT.

In DNA form, the CDR3 reads TGCGCCAGCAGCCAAGTGGTAACTAGCCTAGAGCTGTTTTTT. It codes for CASSQVVTSLELFF. The chain is built from TRBV4-1 and TRBJ2-2; TRBD2 is a possible D gene (6 bases). Germline CDR1 MGHRA, CDR2 YSYEKL. The germline V and J ends were trimmed by 1 base and 11 bases, with 14 bases remaining between them. The CDR3 covers 14 residues.

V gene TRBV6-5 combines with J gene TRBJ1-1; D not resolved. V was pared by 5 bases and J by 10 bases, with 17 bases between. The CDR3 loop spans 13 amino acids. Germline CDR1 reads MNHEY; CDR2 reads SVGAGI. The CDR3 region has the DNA TGTGCCAGCAGTCCCAGTATCAACTTCGGAGCTTTCTTT. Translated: CASSPSINFGAFF.

DNA for the CDR3: TGTGCCAGCAGGCTAGACTTCTCTGGGGCCAACGTCCTGACTTTC. Translating gives CASRLDFSGANVLTF. The V and J genes are TRBV5-8 and TRBJ2-6; D not certain. V was pared by 5 bases and J by 0 bases, with 9 bases between. CDR3 length: 15 residues. The germline V gene has CDR1 SGHTS and CDR2 YDEGEE.

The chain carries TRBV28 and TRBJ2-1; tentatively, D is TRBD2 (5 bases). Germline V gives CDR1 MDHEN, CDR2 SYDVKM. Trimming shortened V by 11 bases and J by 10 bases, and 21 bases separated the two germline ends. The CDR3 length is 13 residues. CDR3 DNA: TGTGCCGCCTTCAGCGGCTTTCCCCGGGAGCAGTTCTTC. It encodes CAAFSGFPREQFF.

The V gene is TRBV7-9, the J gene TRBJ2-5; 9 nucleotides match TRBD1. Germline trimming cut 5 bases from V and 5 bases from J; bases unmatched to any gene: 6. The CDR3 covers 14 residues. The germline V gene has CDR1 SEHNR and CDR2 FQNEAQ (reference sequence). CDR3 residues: CASSPRTGEETQYF. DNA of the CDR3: TGTGCCAGCAGCCCCCGGACAGGGGAGGAGACCCAGTACTTC.

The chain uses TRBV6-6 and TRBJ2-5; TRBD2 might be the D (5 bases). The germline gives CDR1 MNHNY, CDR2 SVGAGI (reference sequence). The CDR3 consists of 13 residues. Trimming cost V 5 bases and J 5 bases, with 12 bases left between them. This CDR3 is CASSPPPGETQYF. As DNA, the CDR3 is TGTGCCAGCAGTCCACCCCCGGGGGAGACCCAGTACTTC.

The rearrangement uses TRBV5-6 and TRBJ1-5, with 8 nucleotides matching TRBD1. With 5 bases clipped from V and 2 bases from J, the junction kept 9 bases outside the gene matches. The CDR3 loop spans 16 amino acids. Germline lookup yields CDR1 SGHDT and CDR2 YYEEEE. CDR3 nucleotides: TGTGCCAGCAGTTTCGACATGGGACAGGGCAATCAGCCCCAGCATTTT. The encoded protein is CASSFDMGQGNQPQHF.

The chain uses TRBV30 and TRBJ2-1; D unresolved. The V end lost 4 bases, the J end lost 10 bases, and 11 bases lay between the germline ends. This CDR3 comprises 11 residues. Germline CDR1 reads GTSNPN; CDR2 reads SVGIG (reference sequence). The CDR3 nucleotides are TGTGCCTGGATGCTAGTCAGCGAGCAGTTCTTC. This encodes CAWMLVSEQFF. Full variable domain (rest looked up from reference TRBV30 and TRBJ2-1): SQTIHQWPATLVQPVGSPLSLECTVEGTSNPNLYWYRQAAGRGLQLLFYSVGIGQISSEVPQNLSASRPQDRQFILSSKKLLLSDSGFYLCAWMLVSEQFFGPGTRLTVL.

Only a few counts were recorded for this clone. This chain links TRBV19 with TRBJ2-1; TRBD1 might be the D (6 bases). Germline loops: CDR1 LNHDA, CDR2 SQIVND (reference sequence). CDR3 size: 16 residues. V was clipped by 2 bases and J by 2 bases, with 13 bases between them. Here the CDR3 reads CASSISLGATYNEQFF. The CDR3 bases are TGTGCCAGTAGTATAAGTTTGGGGGCGACCTACAATGAGCAGTTCTTC. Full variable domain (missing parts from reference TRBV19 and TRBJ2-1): DGGITQSPKYLFRKEGQNVTLSCEQNLNHDAMYWYRQDPGQGLRLIYYSQIVNDFQKGDIAEGYSVSREKKESFPLTVTSAQKNPTAFYLCASSISLGATYNEQFFGPGTRLTVL.

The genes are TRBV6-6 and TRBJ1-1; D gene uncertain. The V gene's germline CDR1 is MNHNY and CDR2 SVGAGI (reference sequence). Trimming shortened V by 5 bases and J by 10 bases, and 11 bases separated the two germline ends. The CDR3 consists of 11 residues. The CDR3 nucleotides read TGTGCCAGCAGTACCAGGTCCGTAGCTTTCTTT. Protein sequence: CASSTRSVAFF.